Listed below are T cell receptor beta chains from one sample, sequenced in a study of post-analysis software for immune sequencing data. TCRdb called the PCR reads again in MiXCR, with one record for every CDR3 protein. The sample contains approximately 440,000 distinct CDR3 sequences, under 55% of which appear only once. The sequenced sample consisted of blood. Receptor source: a girl between 5 and 17 years old with multiple sclerosis. Each CDR3 is given with its conserved first and last residue. The order of the fields is CDR3 protein, V gene.

CRAEIQEWEQYF | TRBV20-1
CSARVRTSGSETQYF | TRBV20-1
CASSQDRGLKTYEQYF | TRBV3-1
CASSLGSGMYTDTQYF | TRBV7-6
CASSAGQGTAYEQYF | TRBV5-1
CASSLRLASGSFEQYF | TRBV28
CASGDLDSYEQYF | TRBV10-3
CATTPGGKGGYTF | TRBV10-3
CASSYVLAGDEQFF | TRBV6-2/TRBV6-3
CASSLVYSPGGYTF | TRBV7-2
CASRLWGNKDEQFF | TRBV5-1
CASSLVSGGDTQYF | TRBV5-4
CASSPTGFYGYTF | TRBV7-9
CASSVDGSREQYF | TRBV9
CSALGQVNTEAFF | TRBV29-1
CASSQGQVRQYF | TRBV13
CATSKTTREKLFF | TRBV15
CASSVAGSTDTQYF | TRBV5-1
CSVTGTSGRAPYEQYF | TRBV29-1
CSVAARDRLGYTF | TRBV29-1
CASSLPSTGEAFF | TRBV28
CSVREWMNTEAFF | TRBV29-1
CSARGSDGRSVNEQFF | TRBV20-1
CASRTGTSYTEAFF | TRBV19
CASSLLAGQETQYF | TRBV5-1
CASSLASGRGHEQFF | TRBV7-2
CASRTGKYGYTF | TRBV27
CASSQGLAGAEDTQYF | TRBV4-2
CSARDRSGRHNEQFF | TRBV20-1
CASNPDRDGQPQHF | TRBV6-5
CASSGGTSGSDEQFF | TRBV7-2
CASARGDNYGYTF | TRBV12-3/TRBV12-4
CASSWDSLYGQYF | TRBV12-3/TRBV12-4
CASSLRSGQGVTDTQYF | TRBV7-8
CASTGGRGGPFKETQYF | TRBV2
CSALRGETQYF | TRBV20-1
CATSDFWDEQYF | TRBV24-1
CSARDLRGSYGHTF | TRBV20-1
CSVSSSSYNEQFF | TRBV29-1
CSAGQGRSYEQYF | TRBV20-1
CASSLGIGSSYNEQFF | TRBV7-2
CASSLHASSGNEQYF | TRBV7-2
CSVDRYNEQFF | TRBV29-1
CASSSPGGSSRTNEKLFF | TRBV7-2
CASSGRDNSYEQYF | TRBV4-1
CASSLERAPSYEQYF | TRBV5-1
CASSDWTGGYEQYF | TRBV6-1
CSARDRVVPSYEQYF | TRBV20-1
CASSVGTGRDNEQFF | TRBV6-1
CASSRFLDYGTTDTQYF | TRBV7-9
CASSLTGGRSNQPQHF | TRBV28
CASNDPWDGYTF | TRBV6-1
CASSKAGSSNQPQHF | TRBV21-1
CASNQGLAEGNEQFF | TRBV3-1